The rows below give T cell receptor beta chains drawn from one sample of a study of blood T cell repertoires in COVID-19. TCRdb's table, derived via immunoSEQ multiplex PCR, lists solely in-frame clones and lacks some. The sample lists 200,000 to 300,000 clones, 85% to 90% occurring once. The sequenced sample consisted of peripheral blood. The receptors here all came from a woman between 35 and 50 years old with acute or convalescent COVID-19. Each CDR3 is given with its conserved first and last residue. A D gene is named only where the DNA matches it firmly. Size is stated for part of the rows, as once, few or many counts, or as a class when the clone is expanded.

D gene	V gene	clone size	J gene	CDR3 protein	CDR3 DNA
TRBD1	TRBV5-1	-	TRBJ2-1	CASSPRGGTYNEQFF	TGCGCCAGCAGCCCAAGAGGGGGCACCTACAATGAGCAGTTCTTC
TRBD2	TRBV4-2	-	TRBJ2-3	CASSQERASGTDTQYF	TGTGCCAGCAGCCAAGAACGCGCTAGCGGTACAGATACGCAGTATTTT
-	TRBV19	-	TRBJ1-3	CASSIAWAASGNTIYF	TGTGCCAGTAGTATAGCGTGGGCAGCCTCTGGAAACACCATATATTTT
-	TRBV29-1	-	TRBJ2-3	CSVDGAGVTDTQYF	TGCAGCGTTGACGGGGCAGGGGTCACAGATACGCAGTATTTT
TRBD1	TRBV29-1	-	TRBJ1-6	CSVDQRGTANSPLHF	TGCAGCGTTGACCAAAGGGGGACAGCTAATTCACCCCTCCACTTT
-	TRBV27	-	TRBJ2-3	CASAYQGDTQYF	TGTGCCAGCGCCTACCAGGGGGATACGCAGTATTTT
-	TRBV13	-	TRBJ1-1	CASSSGGAEAFF	TGTGCCAGCAGCTCCGGGGGAGCTGAAGCTTTCTTT
-	TRBV3-1/TRBV3-2	-	TRBJ1-5	CASSQGSIRQPQHF	TGTGCCAGCAGCCAAGGGTCAATCAGGCAGCCCCAGCATTTT
TRBD2	TRBV4-2	-	TRBJ2-1	CASSPPDSSSGGESSYNEQFF	TGTGCCAGCAGCCCACCCGATTCGAGTAGCGGGGGGGAGAGCTCCTACAATGAGCAGTTCTTC
-	TRBV5-6	-	TRBJ1-1	CASSFGLLRVSREGGEAFF	TGTGCCAGCAGCTTCGGGCTTCTTAGGGTTTCGAGGGAGGGGGGTGAAGCTTTCTTT
TRBD2	TRBV9	once	TRBJ2-3	CASSKSIAGAGDTQYF	TGTGCCAGCAGTAAAAGTATAGCGGGGGCGGGAGATACGCAGTATTTT
-	TRBV6-2/TRBV6-3	-	TRBJ1-2	CASSDRGDPKNYGYTF	TGTGCCAGCAGTGATCGCGGGGACCCCAAAAACTATGGCTACACCTTC
-	TRBV12-3/TRBV12-4	-	TRBJ2-2	CARGDSNTGELFF	TGTGCCAGAGGGGATTCGAACACCGGGGAGCTGTTTTTT
TRBD1	TRBV6-5	once	TRBJ1-2	CASSTDRGIRGYTF	TGTGCCAGCAGCACCGACAGGGGGATTCGGGGCTACACCTTC
-	TRBV30	-	TRBJ1-4	CAWSPGGVLFF	TGTGCCTGGAGTCCGGGGGGTGTACTGTTTTTT
TRBD1	TRBV9	-	TRBJ1-1	CASSVGQGARTEAFF	TGTGCCAGCAGCGTAGGGCAGGGGGCGCGAACTGAAGCTTTCTTT
TRBD1	TRBV18	-	TRBJ1-2	CASSSGQATYGYTF	TGTGCCAGCTCATCTGGACAGGCAACCTATGGCTACACCTTC
TRBD1	TRBV7-7	once	TRBJ1-3	CASSLLAGGQGSGNTIYF	TGTGCCAGCAGCTTATTAGCAGGAGGACAGGGATCCGGAAACACCATATATTTT
TRBD1	TRBV6-5	-	TRBJ1-6	CASSHSGTVNSPLHF	TGTGCCAGCAGCCATTCGGGGACAGTTAATTCACCCCTCCACTTT
TRBD1	TRBV5-1	few	TRBJ1-1	CASSPWTGGTEAFF	TGCGCCAGCAGCCCGTGGACAGGGGGCACTGAAGCTTTCTTT
-	TRBV25-1	-	TRBJ1-5	CASSDWENQPQHF	TGTGCCAGCAGTGACTGGGAGAATCAGCCCCAGCATTTT
TRBD1	TRBV18	-	TRBJ1-2	CASSPTGQGDSYGYTF	TGTGCCAGCTCACCAACCGGACAGGGCGATAGCTATGGCTACACCTTC
TRBD1	TRBV19	-	TRBJ1-2	CASSTLGQTNYGYTF	TGTGCCAGTAGTACCCTGGGACAGACTAACTATGGCTACACCTTC
-	TRBV25-1	once	TRBJ2-4	CASSESQIAKNIQYF	TGTGCCAGCAGTGAATCACAGATAGCCAAAAACATTCAGTACTTC
-	TRBV10-2	few	TRBJ1-1	CASSESGGEAFF	TGCGCCAGCAGTGAGTCAGGCGGTGAAGCTTTCTTT
TRBD1	TRBV30	few	TRBJ1-4	CAWSGDRVSSGEKLFF	TGTGCCTGGAGCGGGGACAGGGTCTCATCCGGTGAAAAACTGTTTTTT
TRBD1	TRBV6-5	-	TRBJ1-1	CASRPGQGNTEAFF	TGTGCCAGCAGGCCGGGACAGGGGAACACTGAAGCTTTCTTT
TRBD1	TRBV4-1	-	TRBJ1-6	CASSQDGTGSSYNSPLHF	TGCGCCAGCAGCCAAGACGGGACAGGGAGCTCCTATAATTCACCCCTCCACTTT
-	TRBV3-1/TRBV3-2	-	TRBJ2-3	CASSQVPSKDTQYF	TGTGCCAGCAGCCAAGTCCCTAGCAAAGATACGCAGTATTTT
TRBD2	TRBV5-4	-	TRBJ2-2	CASSFLLSGGDLTFTGELFF	TGTGCCAGCAGCTTCTTACTTAGCGGGGGGGATCTTACTTTTACCGGGGAGCTGTTTTTT
-	TRBV11-2	-	TRBJ1-1	CASSYLGGLNTEAFF	TGTGCCAGCAGCTATCTTGGCGGCCTGAACACTGAAGCTTTCTTT
TRBD2	TRBV6-1	-	TRBJ2-3	CASSGGLAGGHRTDTQYF	TGTGCCAGCAGTGGCGGACTAGCGGGGGGGCATAGGACAGATACGCAGTATTTT
-	TRBV11-2	-	TRBJ2-1	CASSLEGNRHNEQFF	TGTGCCAGCAGCTTAGAGGGTAACAGGCACAATGAGCAGTTCTTC
-	TRBV19	once	TRBJ1-4	CASKGQLNEKLFF	TGTGCCAGTAAAGGACAGCTTAATGAAAAACTGTTTTTT
-	TRBV6-5	-	TRBJ1-1	CASTRSGVTNTEAFF	TGTGCCAGCACTAGGTCGGGGGTTACGAACACTGAAGCTTTCTTT
-	TRBV9	few	TRBJ1-6	CASSDGESSYNSPLHF	TGTGCCAGCAGCGACGGGGAGAGCTCCTATAATTCACCCCTCCACTTT
-	TRBV12-5	-	TRBJ2-2	CASGLVHPNTGELFF	TGTGCTAGTGGTTTGGTACACCCCAACACCGGGGAGCTGTTTTTT
-	TRBV10-3	-	TRBJ1-1	CAISPTSEGLTEAFF	TGTGCCATCAGTCCTACCAGCGAGGGCCTCACTGAAGCTTTCTTT
-	TRBV12-3/TRBV12-4	-	TRBJ1-1	CASSFTENTEAFF	TGTGCCAGCAGTTTTACAGAGAACACTGAAGCTTTCTTT
TRBD1	TRBV7-9	-	TRBJ1-3	CASSLEGQGLGNTIYF	TGTGCCAGCAGCTTAGAGGGACAGGGTTTGGGAAACACCATATATTTT
-	TRBV3-1/TRBV3-2	once	TRBJ2-5	CASSQVPQGETQYF	TGTGCCAGCAGCCAAGTCCCCCAGGGAGAGACCCAGTACTTC
TRBD2	TRBV6-5	-	TRBJ2-5	CASSPYGGAEETQYF	TGTGCCAGCAGTCCTTACGGGGGGGCGGAGGAGACCCAGTACTTC
TRBD1	TRBV6-1	-	TRBJ1-2	CASSEAQRGRRYGYTF	TGTGCCAGCAGTGAAGCGCAGAGGGGGCGCCGCTATGGCTACACCTTC
-	TRBV9	-	TRBJ2-3	CASSRSPAIPGPLTDTQYF	TGTGCCAGCAGCCGAAGTCCTGCGATCCCGGGTCCGCTCACAGATACGCAGTATTTT
-	TRBV27	-	TRBJ2-2	CASSPILGATGELFF	TGTGCCAGCAGTCCAATCCTTGGGGCGACCGGGGAGCTGTTTTTT
TRBD1	TRBV11-2	-	TRBJ1-5	CASSPGTGSGPQHF	TGTGCCAGCAGCCCTGGGACAGGTTCGGGGCCCCAGCATTTT